Following are 28 T cell receptor beta chains from one sample sequenced in a study of T cells in Graves' hyperthyroidism and ophthalmopathy. Researchers amplified the TCR beta CDR3 regions from RNA transcripts. HTBI primers were the set used in a first-round RT-PCR of the TCR CDR3. TCRdb re-derived calls from the multiplex PCR reads in MiXCR, one entry per CDR3 protein. Among hundreds of thousands of distinct CDR3 sequences, approximately 15% were seen once, and the ten largest hold roughly 5.5%. Sequences were obtained from blood. The receptors derive from a woman aged 25 to 39 with Graves' hyperthyroidism that later progressed to Graves' ophthalmopathy.

The J gene is TRBJ2-1, the V gene TRBV28; either TRBD1 or TRBD2 may supply D (5 bases each). The ends were cut back, 2 bases at V and 4 bases at J, with 12 bases in the middle. The CDR3 loop spans 15 amino acids. CDR1 and CDR2 (germline): MDHEN, SYDVKM. The CDR3: CASSLQWDGYNEQFF. The CDR3 DNA sequence: TGTGCCAGCAGTTTACAATGGGACGGTTACAATGAGCAGTTCTTC.

The table lists this clonotype with many counts. This chain links TRBV19 with TRBJ2-2, with D perhaps TRBD2 (5 bases). Germline V gene sequence: CDR1 LNHDA, CDR2 SQIVND (reference sequence). V was pared by 5 bases and J by 3 bases, with 16 bases between. The CDR3 runs to 16 residues. The CDR3 DNA follows: TGTGCCAGTAGTCGCACTTCATACGGGGACACCGGGGAGCTGTTTTTT. Translation gives CASSRTSYGDTGELFF.

This clonotype was detected many times. The V and J genes are TRBV3-1 and TRBJ2-3; no clear D. The ends were cut back, 2 bases at V and 1 base at J, with 7 bases in the middle. The CDR3 is 14 amino acids. Germline V gives CDR1 LGHDT, CDR2 YNNKEL (reference sequence). DNA for the CDR3: TGTGCCAGCAGCCAACCCCGCGGCACAGATACGCAGTATTTT. Translation gives CASSQPRGTDTQYF.

Many counts were recorded for this clonotype. The chain joins TRBV2 to TRBJ2-5; 10 bases agree with TRBD1. Germline assignment: CDR1 SNHLY and CDR2 FYNNEI. CDR3 length: 14 amino acids. J lost 5 bases, V lost 6 bases, and 6 bases had no gene match. The CDR3 reads CASRGDRGWETQYF. The CDR3 DNA sequence: TGTGCCAGCAGGGGGGACAGGGGCTGGGAGACCCAGTACTTC.

This clonotype came up many times. The chain has TRBV5-1 and TRBJ2-7; D unclear. There are 12 residues in the CDR3. V lost 3 bases, J lost 3 bases, and 7 bases lay in between. The germline V gene encodes CDR1 SGHRS and CDR2 YFSETQ. The CDR3 region has the DNA TGCGCCAGCAGCTCGGATATCTACGAGCAGTACTTC. It yields the protein CASSSDIYEQYF.

This rearrangement joins TRBV3-1 to TRBJ2-7, with TRBD2 matching 8 bases. The trim removed 6 bases at V and 5 bases at J, leaving 6 bases unmatched. The CDR3 sequence is 13 residues long. Germline lookup yields CDR1 LGHDT and CDR2 YNNKEL (reference sequence). The CDR3 DNA reads as TGTGCCAGCAGGGGGACTAGTCGCAACGAGCAGTACTTC. Protein sequence: CASRGTSRNEQYF.

This clonotype was seen a few times. The genes are TRBV14 and TRBJ1-1; TRBD1 matches at 8 bases. The length of the CDR3 is 16 residues. J lost 1 base, V lost 5 bases, and 9 bases had no gene match. Germline CDR1 and CDR2: SGHDN and FVKESK. CDR3 in DNA: TGTGCCAGCAGCAGTATTCGGACAGGGTGGAACACTGAAGCTTTCTTT. The encoded protein is CASSSIRTGWNTEAFF.

This clonotype was seen ten or more times. This chain uses TRBV11-2 with TRBJ2-1, with D possibly being TRBD2 (5 bases). Germline lookup yields CDR1 SGHAT and CDR2 FQNNGV. V was pared by 0 bases and J by 8 bases, with 14 bases between. The CDR3 is 15 amino acids. The CDR3 coding sequence is TGTGCCAGCAGCTTAGATCACGGCGGGTTCGATGAGCAGTTCTTC. It codes for CASSLDHGGFDEQFF.

The chain has TRBV20-1 and TRBJ2-3, with 9 bases aligning to TRBD2. This CDR3 is built from 15 residues. The germline CDR1 and CDR2 sequences are DFQATT and SNEGSKA (reference sequence). Losses at the gene ends were 5 bases for V and 6 bases for J; bases not matched to a gene: 12. CDR3 sequence reads: CSADYSGGAGDTQYF. The CDR3 DNA is TGCAGTGCTGATTATAGCGGGGGCGCGGGGGATACGCAGTATTTT.

This clonotype came up many times. The chain has TRBV20-1 and TRBJ2-1, with D possibly TRBD1 on 6 matching bases. The CDR3 contains 12 residues. Trimming cost V 6 bases and J 10 bases, with 16 bases left between them. Germline V gene lookup returns CDR1 DFQATT and CDR2 SNEGSKA (reference sequence). The CDR3 DNA reads as TGCAGTGCGACCCCACAGGGTCGGGAGCAGTTCTTC. Translation gives CSATPQGREQFF.

At least ten counts were recorded for this clonotype. The rearrangement links TRBV27 to TRBJ2-3, with D hard to call. V lost 6 bases and J 2 bases, leaving 9 bases between the germline ends. Germline CDR1 MNHEY, CDR2 SMNVEV (reference sequence). The CDR3 consists of 13 residues. The CDR3 coding sequence is TGTGCCAGCAGCGACCTAGTCACAGATACGCAGTATTTT. This gives the protein CASSDLVTDTQYF.

The rearrangement joins TRBV5-6 to TRBJ1-5; the D gene is possibly TRBD1 (6 bases). The CDR3 covers 13 residues. Trimming cost V 4 bases and J 6 bases, with 11 bases left between them. Germline V gene data show CDR1 as SGHDT and CDR2 as YYEEEE. CDR3 coding DNA: TGTGCCAGCAGCACGGGACACCTTCAGCCCCAGCATTTT. This codes for CASSTGHLQPQHF. The variable domain in full, with the rest retrieved from reference TRBV5-6 and TRBJ1-5, is DAGVTQSPTHLIKTRGQQVTLRCSPKSGHDTVSWYQQALGQGPQFIFQYYEEEERQRGNFPDRFSGHQFPNYSSELNVNALLLGDSALYLCASSTGHLQPQHFGDGTRLSIL.

About this clonotype itself: A much larger clone is a single base away; this may be a read error. The CDR3 ends on some other residue instead of the conserved phenylalanine or tryptophan, so this is likely a read error. V and J are TRBV27 and TRBJ1-5; 7 bases are a match to TRBD1. Per germline, CDR1 MNHEY and CDR2 SMNVEV (reference sequence). The CDR3 length is 14 residues. J was trimmed by 5 bases and V by 2 bases; bases with no gene match: 3. The CDR3 here is CASSLDRVYQPQHL. The CDR3 DNA reads TGTGCCAGCAGTTTAGACAGGGTCTATCAGCCCCAGCATTTG.

This clonotype was picked up many times. CDR3 residues: CAWSSGTPNNQPQHF. The CDR3 nucleotides are TGTGCCTGGAGTTCCGGGACACCTAATAATCAGCCCCAGCATTTT. The chain has TRBV30 and TRBJ1-5; a weak D match, TRBD1 (6 bases). V was shortened by 2 bases and J by 4 bases, with 15 bases between the two germline ends. The CDR3 is 15 residues long. CDR1 GTSNPN and CDR2 SVGIG come from the germline V gene (reference sequence).

This clonotype appeared many times. This sequence joins TRBV28 and TRBJ1-1, with a possible D match to TRBD1 (5 bases). V gave up 7 bases and J gave up 9 bases, with 15 bases separating them. This CDR3 contains 12 residues. The germline gives CDR1 MDHEN, CDR2 SYDVKM. This CDR3 reads CASIMGGGKAFF. The DNA for the CDR3 is TGTGCCAGCATCATGGGGGGAGGGAAAGCTTTCTTT. Combining the CDR3 with reference TRBV28 and TRBJ1-1 gives the whole variable domain DVKVTQSSRYLVKRTGEKVFLECVQDMDHENMFWYRQDPGLGLRLIYFSYDVKMKEKGDIPEGYSVSREKKERFSLILESASTNQTSMYLCASIMGGGKAFFGQGTRLTVV.

This clonotype was counted at least ten times. The V call is TRBV6-1, the J call TRBJ1-2, with D possibly TRBD1 on 6 matching bases. V was clipped by 3 bases and J by 1 base, with 15 bases between them. This CDR3 comprises 16 residues. Germline lookup yields CDR1 MNHNS and CDR2 SASEGT. In nucleotides, the CDR3 is TGTGCCAGCAGTGACAAGGGACAAGCCTTTAACTATGGCTACACCTTC. The encoded protein is CASSDKGQAFNYGYTF.

The chain has TRBV11-3 and TRBJ2-7; D gene ambiguous. The CDR3 extends over 17 amino acids. Trimming left V 1 base short and J 9 bases short, with 25 bases between. From germline, CDR1 is SGHNT and CDR2 YENEEA. In nucleotides, the CDR3 is TGTGCCAGCAGCTTAGCCGAGCGACATCATCCCCTTAAGGCGCAGTACTTC. As protein: CASSLAERHHPLKAQYF.

This clonotype appeared many times. The chain carries TRBV6-1 and TRBJ2-7; TRBD2 matches 14 bases. Germline-derived CDR1 and CDR2 are MNHNS and SASEGT. This CDR3 has 15 amino acids. V was clipped by 6 bases and J by 3 bases; unmatched bases: 4. The CDR3 bases are TGTGCCAGCAGCTATGGGACTAGCGGGGGCTACGAGCAGTACTTC. As protein: CASSYGTSGGYEQYF.

To note about this clonotype: A read error may account for a junction end that differs from germline. This rearrangement joins TRBV11-2 to TRBJ2-3; TRBD1 matches at 8 bases. The CDR3 runs 16 residues. CDR1 SGHAT and CDR2 FQNNGV come from the germline V gene. The CDR3 sequence is CASSRGQDLGTDTQYF. CDR3 coding DNA: TGCGCCAGCAGCCGGGGACAGGACTTAGGCACAGATACGCAGTATTTT.

This clonotype has just a few counts. The V and J genes are TRBV3-1 and TRBJ1-6; perhaps TRBD1 as D (6 bases). CDR3 length equals 18 residues. Germline values: CDR1 LGHDT, CDR2 YNNKEL (reference sequence). The V gene lost 0 bases and the J gene lost 10 bases, with 22 bases spanning the gap. CDR3: CASSQDRGTPVYRSPLHF. The CDR3 DNA follows: TGTGCCAGCAGCCAAGATCGTGGGACACCCGTCTATAGGTCACCCCTCCACTTT. Drawing the rest from reference TRBV3-1 and TRBJ1-6, the complete variable domain is DTAVSQTPKYLVTQMGNDKSIKCEQNLGHDTMYWYKQDSKKFLKIMFSYNNKELIINETVPNRFSPKSPDKAHLNLHINSLELGDSAVYFCASSQDRGTPVYRSPLHFGNGTRLTVT.

This clonotype was observed at least ten times. The chain employs TRBV27 and TRBJ2-2; D is perhaps TRBD1 (7 bases). Looked up from germline, CDR1 is MNHEY and CDR2 is SMNVEV (reference sequence). V was shortened by 6 bases and J by 4 bases, with 15 bases between the two germline ends. The CDR3 runs to 15 residues. The CDR3 nucleotides are TGTGCCAGCAGAGGCGGGGCAGGGGGCACCGGGGAGCTGTTTTTT. Its protein is CASRGGAGGTGELFF.

The V gene is TRBV9, the J gene TRBJ2-1, with 7 bases identical to TRBD1. The CDR3 contains 16 residues. V trimming: 0 bases; J trimming: 2 bases; junction bases outside the gene matches: 5. From germline, CDR1 is SGDLS and CDR2 YYNGEE. CDR3 sequence: CASSVDHGTAYNEQFF. For the CDR3, the DNA is TGTGCCAGCAGCGTAGACCATGGGACAGCCTACAATGAGCAGTTCTTC.

As concerns this clonotype: Just one base apart from a much larger clone, this may be a read error. This chain joins TRBV3-1 and TRBJ2-2, with 14 bases matching TRBD2. Per the germline V gene, CDR1 is LGHDT and CDR2 is YNNKEL (reference sequence). Losses at the gene ends were 2 bases for V and 4 bases for J; bases not matched to a gene: 12. This CDR3 is built from 20 residues. CDR3 sequence: CASSQSGRLAGGIGTGELFF. CDR3 nucleotide sequence: TGTGCCAGCAGCCAAAGTGGGAGACTAGCGGGAGGGATTGGCACCGGGGAGCTGTTTTTT. Variable domain in full (rest from reference TRBV3-1 and TRBJ2-2): DTAVSQTPKYLVTQMGNDKSIKCEQNLGHDTMYWYKQDSKKFLKIMFSYNNKELIINETVPNRFSPKSPDKAHLNLHINSLELGDSAVYFCASSQSGRLAGGIGTGELFFGEGSRLTVL.

This clonotype turned up a few times. The J gene is TRBJ2-7, the V gene TRBV12-3 or TRBV12-4; no clear D gene. The CDR3 is made up of 13 amino acids. V lost 2 bases and J 5 bases, leaving 10 bases between the germline ends. As DNA, the CDR3 is TGTGCCAGCAGTTTATCCCTCCTGCACGAGCAGTACTTC. Translation: CASSLSLLHEQYF.

Ten or more counts support this clonotype. The genes are TRBV6-1 and TRBJ2-2; D gene uncertain. This CDR3 has 14 residues. The germline gives CDR1 MNHNS, CDR2 SASEGT. V lost 4 bases and J 1 base, leaving 7 bases between the germline ends. As DNA, the CDR3 is TGTGCCAGCAGTGGGGGATGGAACACCGGGGAGCTGTTTTTT. Its protein product is CASSGGWNTGELFF.

In its sample, this clonotype was seen a few times. This sequence joins TRBV6-1 and TRBJ2-3; D perhaps matches TRBD1 (6 bases). Germline V lookup: CDR1 MNHNS, CDR2 SASEGT. The CDR3 has 15 amino acids. V was clipped by 5 bases and J by 6 bases, with 18 bases between them. The DNA of the CDR3 is TGTGCCAGCAGTCCAGACAGGATTTACGGGGATACGCAGTATTTT. This sequence encodes CASSPDRIYGDTQYF.

This clonotype was seen many times. The gene calls are TRBV2 and TRBJ1-6; D gene uncertain. The CDR3 loop spans 13 amino acids. Germline CDR1 and CDR2: SNHLY and FYNNEI. The ends were cut back, 1 base at V and 10 bases at J, with 8 bases in the middle. The CDR3 region is CASSEGEPSPLHF. The CDR3 DNA follows: TGTGCCAGCAGTGAAGGTGAACCCTCACCCCTCCACTTT.

Many counts were recorded for this clonotype. The J gene is TRBJ1-3, the V gene TRBV6-1; no reliable D call. Trimming stripped 6 bases from V and 0 bases from J, with 6 bases between. This CDR3 is 13 amino acids long. Germline V gene sequence: CDR1 MNHNS, CDR2 SASEGT. The CDR3 DNA sequence: TGTGCCAGCAGGATCCTCTCTGGAAACACCATATATTTT. Translation gives CASRILSGNTIYF.